The next 28 T cell receptor beta chains were all read from a single sample in a study of T-cell memory formation after mild COVID-19 (dated by TCRdb to about 2021). Receptor libraries were prepared by 5' RACE. Data came from an Illumina NovaSeq 6000. TCRdb reprocessed the public reads (quality trimming at Q25 with fastp, clone calling with MiXCR) and kept in-frame beta chains. Under each unique CDR3 protein, matching rows form one entry showing the most common genes and DNA. This sample lists roughly 250,000 distinct CDR3 sequences; 16% were detected once. 3.5% of the sample rests with the top ten. Source material: PBMCs or a T cell subset sorted from them (not recorded which). The receptors here all came from a man aged 18 to 29 who had mild COVID-19 (a few samples of this study predate the infection). The sample titles of this study are shuffled in the database, so cell type and time point are left out; the donor was told from shared clones.

This sequence joins TRBV2 and TRBJ1-5; D not resolved. This CDR3 region has 12 residues. Germline V gene sequence: CDR1 SNHLY, CDR2 FYNNEI. V was pared by 6 bases and J by 7 bases, with 10 bases between. This chain's CDR3 is CASRLTGQPQHF. The DNA for the CDR3 is TGTGCCAGCAGGTTAACGGGGCAGCCCCAGCATTTT.

This chain links TRBV5-5 with TRBJ1-3; tentative D call: TRBD1 (5 bases). The CDR3 length is 15 residues. Germline V gives CDR1 SGHKS, CDR2 YYEKEE (reference sequence). V was trimmed by 4 bases and J by 3 bases, leaving 14 bases between them. CDR3 residues: CASSPTWGYGNTIYF. As DNA, the CDR3 is TGTGCCAGCAGCCCCACATGGGGGTATGGAAACACCATATATTTT.

This chain joins TRBV9 and TRBJ1-2; 9 bases map to TRBD1. Per the germline V gene, CDR1 is SGDLS and CDR2 is YYNGEE. Germline trimming cut 4 bases from V and 8 bases from J; bases unmatched to any gene: 9. The CDR3 sequence is 14 residues long. CDR3 loop: CASSPGQGSEGYTF. The CDR3 nucleotides read TGTGCCAGCAGCCCGGGACAGGGTTCGGAAGGCTACACCTTC.

This clonotype was detected only a few times. This chain uses TRBV6-5 with TRBJ2-7; 10 bases fit TRBD1. With V trimmed by 2 bases and J by 7 bases, 5 bases remained unmatched. The CDR3 sequence is 14 residues long. The germline V gene encodes CDR1 MNHEY and CDR2 SVGAGI. The CDR3 reads CASSYIDRGQEQYF. The CDR3 coding sequence is TGTGCCAGCAGTTACATCGACAGGGGGCAAGAGCAGTACTTC.

This clonotype was counted only a few times. This chain links TRBV28 with TRBJ2-1; possible D gene TRBD2, 7 bases. The germline V gene encodes CDR1 MDHEN and CDR2 SYDVKM. The CDR3 runs 15 residues. Between the trimmed V and J ends, which lost 8 bases and 6 bases, there was a span of 20 bases. CDR3 amino acids: CASGGGVPGFNEQFF. CDR3 nucleotide sequence: TGTGCCAGCGGAGGGGGGGTTCCCGGGTTCAATGAGCAGTTCTTC.

This clonotype has only a few counts. V and J are TRBV15 and TRBJ2-2; 8 nucleotides align to TRBD1. From germline, CDR1 is LNHNV and CDR2 YYDKDF (reference sequence). Trimming removed 4 bases from V and 3 bases from J; junction bases left unmatched: 7. This CDR3 spans 16 amino acids. In DNA form, the CDR3 reads TGTGCCACCAGCACGTATGCAGGGGGCCACACCGGGGAGCTGTTTTTT. It yields the protein CATSTYAGGHTGELFF. The full variable domain, completed using reference TRBV15 and TRBJ2-2, is DAMVIQNPRYQVTQFGKPVTLSCSQTLNHNVMYWYQQKSSQAPKLLFHYYDKDFNNEADTPDNFQSRRPNTSFCFLDIRSPGLGDTAMYLCATSTYAGGHTGELFFGEGSRLTVL.

V and J are TRBV6-6 and TRBJ2-7; D might be TRBD1 (5 bases). The CDR3 extends over 13 amino acids. Trimming took 5 bases from V and 6 from J, leaving 14 bases between them. Germline CDR1 reads MNHNY; CDR2 reads SVGAGI (reference sequence). This CDR3 reads CASSGAGFGEQYF. The CDR3 DNA is TGTGCCAGCAGTGGGGCTGGGTTTGGCGAGCAGTACTTC.

The gene calls are TRBV6-6 and TRBJ2-7; D tentatively fits TRBD1 or TRBD2 (6 bases each). V was trimmed by 5 bases and J by 4 bases, leaving 24 bases between them. The CDR3 sequence is 17 residues long. Germline V gene sequence: CDR1 MNHNY, CDR2 SVGAGI (reference sequence). The CDR3 spells CASSVPPGAFTNYEQYF. DNA for the CDR3: TGTGCCAGCAGTGTACCCCCGGGGGCGTTTACGAATTACGAGCAGTACTTC.

The chain couples TRBV7-9 to TRBJ1-2; TRBD1 matches 10 bases. This CDR3 comprises 15 residues. With V trimmed by 6 bases and J by 6 bases, 10 bases remained unmatched. Germline values: CDR1 SEHNR, CDR2 FQNEAQ (reference sequence). Here the CDR3 reads CASRPKPGTGDGYTF. CDR3 coding DNA: TGTGCCAGCAGGCCAAAACCCGGGACAGGGGATGGCTACACCTTC. Full variable domain (outside the CDR3, taken from reference TRBV7-9 and TRBJ1-2): DTGVSQNPRHKITKRGQNVTFRCDPISEHNRLYWYRQTLGQGPEFLTYFQNEAQLEKSRLLSDRFSAERPKGSFSTLEIQRTEQGDSAMYLCASRPKPGTGDGYTFGSGTRLTVV.

This clonotype has just a few counts. The rearrangement links TRBV21-1 to TRBJ1-5. TRBV21-1 is reported as a pseudogene. The CDR3 is made up of 15 amino acids. The CDR3 region has the DNA TGTGCCAGCAGCACAAAGAGGGGACGGCCGCAGCCCCAGCATTTT. It yields the protein CASSTKRGRPQPQHF.

This chain connects TRBV12-3 or TRBV12-4 to TRBJ2-6, with a tentative D call TRBD2 (5 bases). The CDR3 has 15 amino acids. The germline V and J ends were trimmed by 3 bases and 4 bases, with 10 bases remaining between them. CDR3 nucleotide sequence: TGTGCCAGCAGTTTGAGGGTTGCAGGGGCCAACGTCCTGACTTTC. This sequence encodes CASSLRVAGANVLTF.

Many counts were recorded for this clonotype. The chain uses TRBV5-1 and TRBJ1-1; the D is unclear. The CDR3 spans 13 residues. Germline V gene data show CDR1 as SGHRS and CDR2 as YFSETQ. Trimming stripped 1 base from V and 3 bases from J, with 7 bases between. CDR3 region: CASSLLLDTEAFF. The CDR3 DNA is TGCGCCAGCAGCTTGTTATTGGACACTGAAGCTTTCTTT.

This clonotype has a count of ten or more. J is TRBJ2-7 and V is TRBV20-1; TRBD2 matches 8 bases. With V trimmed by 7 bases and J by 0 bases, 11 bases remained unmatched. The CDR3 runs 15 residues. Per germline, CDR1 DFQATT and CDR2 SNEGSKA (reference sequence). CDR3 sequence: CSVSGGTASSYEQYV. For the CDR3, the DNA is TGCAGTGTAAGCGGGGGAACTGCAAGCTCCTACGAGCAGTACGTC.

There are a few counts of this clonotype. The chain is built from TRBV3-1 and TRBJ1-4; a weak D match, TRBD1 (5 bases). The V gene lost 4 bases and the J gene lost 5 bases, with 11 bases spanning the gap. The CDR3 contains 14 residues. The V gene's germline CDR1 is LGHDT and CDR2 YNNKEL (reference sequence). Here the CDR3 reads CASSLREGNEKLFF. The CDR3 DNA sequence: TGTGCCAGCAGCCTCCGGGAGGGGAATGAAAAACTGTTTTTT.

The chain couples TRBV5-1 to TRBJ1-1; maybe TRBD1 (6 bases). CDR3 length: 14 residues. Germline-derived CDR1 and CDR2 are SGHRS and YFSETQ. Deletions cut 4 bases from V and 1 base from J, with 11 bases between. CDR3 DNA: TGCGCCAGCAGCGCTCGGGACACGAACACTGAAGCTTTCTTT. Translated, it gives CASSARDTNTEAFF.

The J gene is TRBJ2-1, the V gene TRBV4-1, with unresolved D. The ends were cut back, 4 bases at V and 0 bases at J, with 16 bases in the middle. This CDR3 has 17 residues. In germline, CDR1 is MGHRA, CDR2 YSYEKL. In DNA form, the CDR3 reads TGCGCCAGCAGCCCGCCCGTGGGCCTTATCTCCTACAATGAGCAGTTCTTC. Protein product: CASSPPVGLISYNEQFF.

CDR3 in amino acids: CASSYPGQGHEQYV. The CDR3, as DNA: TGTGCCAGCAGTTACCCCGGGCAGGGTCACGAGCAGTACGTC. The V and J genes are TRBV6-6 and TRBJ2-7; D might be TRBD1 (5 bases). The CDR3 is 14 amino acids. Trimming shortened V by 2 bases and J by 5 bases, and 13 bases separated the two germline ends. Germline V CDR1 and CDR2: MNHNY, SVGAGI (reference sequence).

In its sample, this clonotype was seen many times. V gene TRBV7-2 combines with J gene TRBJ1-1, with D possibly being TRBD1 (5 bases). The CDR3 consists of 13 residues. Germline loops: CDR1 SGHTA, CDR2 FQGNSA. V was pared by 0 bases and J by 8 bases, with 10 bases between. CDR3: CASSLAWQGEAFF. The CDR3 nucleotides are TGTGCCAGCAGCTTAGCGTGGCAGGGAGAAGCTTTCTTT. The full variable domain, completed using reference TRBV7-2 and TRBJ1-1, is GAGVSQSPSNKVTEKGKDVELRCDPISGHTALYWYRQSLGQGLEFLIYFQGNSAPDKSGLPSDRFSAERTGGSVSTLTIQRTQQEDSAVYLCASSLAWQGEAFFGQGTRLTVV.

This clonotype was counted many times. The V and J genes are TRBV20-1 and TRBJ1-2; D call uncertain. The CDR3 has 13 residues. V lost 0 bases and J 6 bases, leaving 11 bases between the germline ends. Germline CDR1 reads DFQATT; CDR2 reads SNEGSKA (reference sequence). In DNA, the CDR3 is TGCAGTGCTAGAGAGGTTTCGGAAAATGGCTACACCTTC. Amino acids: CSAREVSENGYTF.

This clonotype was detected only a few times. This rearrangement joins TRBV7-3 to TRBJ2-2; D not resolved. The germline gives CDR1 SGHTA, CDR2 FQGTGA. Between the trimmed V and J ends, which lost 6 bases and 6 bases, there was a span of 11 bases. The CDR3 has 13 amino acids. DNA of the CDR3: TGTGCCAGCAGGGCTCCAGGTGCCGGGGAGCTGTTTTTT. Translated: CASRAPGAGELFF.

This clonotype was detected only a few times. This chain joins TRBV3-1 and TRBJ2-1; D remains unclear. Germline values: CDR1 LGHDT, CDR2 YNNKEL (reference sequence). CDR3 length: 12 amino acids. V lost 2 bases and J 15 bases, leaving 14 bases between the germline ends. The CDR3 loop is CASSQTALPVFF. The CDR3 DNA follows: TGTGCCAGCAGCCAAACAGCCCTACCCGTGTTCTTC.

Only a few counts were recorded for this clonotype. This chain links TRBV5-5 with TRBJ2-3, with 13 nucleotides matching TRBD2. J was trimmed by 5 bases and V by 4 bases; bases with no gene match: 10. The CDR3 runs 17 residues. CDR1 is SGHKS, CDR2 YYEKEE, per germline (reference sequence). CDR3 in DNA: TGTGCCAGCAGCCGTCGAACTAGCGGGGGGGCCATAGATACGCAGTATTTT. It is translated as CASSRRTSGGAIDTQYF.

This clonotype has a handful of counts. V is TRBV20-1 and J is TRBJ2-5; TRBD2 agrees at 10 bases. J was trimmed by 4 bases and V by 7 bases; bases with no gene match: 6. The CDR3 spans 13 residues. Per germline, CDR1 DFQATT and CDR2 SNEGSKA (reference sequence). The CDR3 protein is CSGGLAVGETQYF. As DNA, the CDR3 is TGCAGTGGTGGACTAGCGGTGGGAGAGACCCAGTACTTC.

V gene TRBV7-2 combines with J gene TRBJ1-5; a possible D gene is TRBD1 (6 bases). This CDR3 contains 15 residues. V lost 4 bases to trimming and J lost 7 bases, with 17 bases between them. Germline V lookup: CDR1 SGHTA, CDR2 FQGNSA. As DNA, the CDR3 is TGTGCCAGCAGCTCTAACGGGGGCGGTGGGCAGCCCCAGCATTTT. Protein: CASSSNGGGGQPQHF.

The table lists this clonotype with a few counts. CDR3 sequence: CASSLQRGWTGELFF. The CDR3 DNA sequence: TGTGCCAGCAGCTTACAAAGGGGATGGACCGGGGAGCTGTTTTTT. The chain links TRBV7-6 to TRBJ2-2; a possible D gene is TRBD1 (5 bases). The germline V gene encodes CDR1 SGHVS and CDR2 FNYEAQ. The CDR3 has 15 residues. V lost 2 bases and J 5 bases, leaving 12 bases between the germline ends.

The CDR3 region has the DNA TGTGCCAGCAGCAACTGGGCGGGGGAACAGCCCCAGCATTTT. It specifies CASSNWAGEQPQHF. The genes are TRBV7-2 and TRBJ1-5; D is perhaps TRBD1 (5 bases). This CDR3 has 14 amino acids. The V gene's germline CDR1 is SGHTA and CDR2 FQGNSA. V lost 5 bases to trimming and J lost 7 bases, with 15 bases between them. The whole variable domain, remainder taken from reference TRBV7-2 and TRBJ1-5, is GAGVSQSPSNKVTEKGKDVELRCDPISGHTALYWYRQSLGQGLEFLIYFQGNSAPDKSGLPSDRFSAERTGGSVSTLTIQRTQQEDSAVYLCASSNWAGEQPQHFGDGTRLSIL.

V and J are TRBV20-1 and TRBJ2-5; 8 bases map to TRBD2. The CDR3 has 13 amino acids. Looked up from germline, CDR1 is DFQATT and CDR2 is SNEGSKA (reference sequence). The V gene end was trimmed by 1 base and the J gene end by 5 bases; junction bases not matched to a gene: 3. CDR3 amino acids: CSARAGGPETQYF. The CDR3 DNA reads TGCAGTGCTAGAGCGGGGGGGCCGGAGACCCAGTACTTC.

This sequence joins TRBV20-1 and TRBJ1-6; D not certain. CDR1 is DFQATT, CDR2 SNEGSKA, per germline (reference sequence). The CDR3 totals 14 residues. Trimming shortened V by 1 base and J by 0 bases, and 4 bases separated the two germline ends. The CDR3 DNA reads as TGCAGTGCTAGAGCCAGCTCCTATAATTCACCCCTCCACTTT. Amino acids: CSARASSYNSPLHF.